Included here is one T cell receptor (beta chain) sequence, with context. The antigen is unknown. Assay used: immunoSEQ multiplex PCR; TCRdb lists only in-frame clones, some missing. The sample has roughly 4,600 clones; roughly 29% are singletons. This entry belongs to a study of T cells in localized non-small cell lung cancer. Findings of the study overall: One tumor region alone was sequenced, and heterogeneity therefore remains possible. Greater T cell density in blood accompanied longer overall survival. Tumor showed lower T cell clonality than uninvolved adjacent lung, where it was highest. Turning up in adjacent lung were a median roughly 50 of the top 100 tumor clones.

The CDR3 extends over 12 amino acids. Germline V gene lookup returns CDR1 SQVTM and CDR2 ANQGSEA. Trimming took 7 bases from V and 8 from J; bases not matched to a gene: 7. The clonotype comes from a man between 40 and 70 years old with stage III squamous cell lung carcinoma. Specimen: lung tumor tissue, collected before any cancer treatment. The chain combines TRBV29-1 with TRBJ1-2, with 10 bases fitting TRBD1. DNA for the CDR3: TGCAGCGCGAGACAGGGGGCGGGCGGCTACACCTTC. Residues: CSARQGAGGYTF.